This T cell receptor (beta chain) was recorded in a study of blood T cell repertoires in COVID-19. Across the whole study: Samples of COVID-19 (acute and convalescent) were obtained from the United States, Italy and Spain.

This CDR3 has 10 residues. Germline trimming cut 7 bases from V and 7 bases from J; bases unmatched to any gene: 4. Germline V gene lookup returns CDR1 DFQATT and CDR2 SNEGSKA (reference sequence). Methods used by the authors: Reference gene primer amplification gave nucleated cell count estimates. Sequencing used immunoSEQ multiplex PCR; TCRdb keeps in-frame clones, though not all of them. V and J calls and clone size are given by that table; D and trimming were obtained from the DNA. Of more than 80,000 clones in the sample, 85% to 90% are singletons; the top ten hold around 1.5%. The sample taken for sequencing was peripheral blood. The chain links TRBV20-1 to TRBJ2-7; 7 bases are shared with TRBD2. The source is a human donor with active COVID-19. The donor label of this sample is uncertain. The CDR3 sequence: CSVVGGEQYF. For the CDR3, the DNA is TGCAGTGTAGTGGGGGGGGAGCAGTACTTC.